These T cell receptor beta chains were read from a single sample in a study of T cells in localized non-small cell lung cancer. TCRdb keeps only in-frame clones here, not all; method: immunoSEQ multiplex PCR. Of almost 40,000 clones listed, 70% to 80% are singletons. Specimen: PBMCs, collected before any cancer treatment. All receptors derive from a woman aged 40-69 years with stage II squamous cell lung carcinoma. The CDR3 runs from the conserved cysteine through the conserved F or W. Fields, in order: D gene, J gene, clone size, V gene, CDR3 length, CDR3 DNA, CDR3 protein. A D gene is named only where the DNA matches it firmly. Not every row has a clone size; where given, it reads once, few, many or a size class.

. | TRBJ2-5 | . | TRBV7-6 | 13 | TGTGCCAGCAGCTTAACACAGTCAGGGACCCAGTACTTC | CASSLTQSGTQYF
TRBD1 | TRBJ1-5 | . | TRBV19 | 15 | TGTGCCAGTAGTCCACGGGACAGGGGCAATCAGCCCCAGCATTTT | CASSPRDRGNQPQHF
TRBD1 | TRBJ1-1 | . | TRBV4-2 | 15 | TGTGCCAGCAGCCCCCAGGGGGGGACTAGGACTGAAGCTTTCTTT | CASSPQGGTRTEAFF
TRBD2 | TRBJ2-3 | once | TRBV7-2 | 13 | TGTGCCTCCAGCAGCGGGGGCACAGATACGCAGTATTTT | CASSSGGTDTQYF
. | TRBJ1-5 | . | TRBV28 | 14 | TGTGCCAGCAGTTCCCAACAGGGCAATCAGCCCCAGCATTTT | CASSSQQGNQPQHF
. | TRBJ1-2 | . | TRBV9 | 16 | TGTGCCAGCAGCCCCCACAGACGGGAAGCTAACTATGGCTACACCTTC | CASSPHRREANYGYTF
. | TRBJ2-1 | once | TRBV9 | 15 | TGTGCCAGCAGCACCCCTTCCAGCTCCTACAATGAGCAGTTCTTC | CASSTPSSSYNEQFF
. | TRBJ2-2 | . | TRBV6-4 | 15 | TGTGCCAGCAAACAGGGACCCACGAACACCGGGGAGCTGTTTTTT | CASKQGPTNTGELFF
. | TRBJ1-4 | . | TRBV5-1 | 13 | TGCGCCAGCAGCCCCTCCCCCCATGAAAAACTGTTTTTT | CASSPSPHEKLFF
. | TRBJ2-7 | . | TRBV6-5 | 15 | TGTGCCAGCAGTTCCTCCCAGGGTAGGTCCTACGAGCAGTACTTC | CASSSSQGRSYEQYF
. | TRBJ2-2 | . | TRBV27 | 17 | TGTGCCAGCAGTTTAGCCGGTGAGGGGAAGAACACCGGGGAGCTGTTTTTT | CASSLAGEGKNTGELFF
. | TRBJ1-2 | . | TRBV6-5 | 14 | TGTGCCAGCAGGGACTACACAGCTAACTATGGCTACACCTTC | CASRDYTANYGYTF
TRBD1 | TRBJ1-2 | . | TRBV6-5 | 13 | TGTGCCAGCAGGCCCGGGACAGGGTATGGCTACACCTTC | CASRPGTGYGYTF
. | TRBJ1-5 | . | TRBV28 | 13 | TGTGCCAGCATTACAGGGTTTTTACAGCCCCAGCATTTT | CASITGFLQPQHF
TRBD2 | TRBJ2-1 | . | TRBV28 | 15 | TGTGCCAGCAGTTTAGGGACTAGCGGGAGTCCTGAGCAGTTCTTC | CASSLGTSGSPEQFF
. | TRBJ1-5 | . | TRBV19 | 13 | TGTGCCAGTAGTAGTGGACTCTTGGGGCCCCAGCATTTT | CASSSGLLGPQHF
TRBD2 | TRBJ2-2 | once | TRBV25-1 | 16 | TGTGCCAGCAGATACGGGACTAGCGGGGACACCGGGGAGCTGTTTTTT | CASRYGTSGDTGELFF
TRBD1 | TRBJ1-6 | medium-sized | TRBV27 | 19 | TGTGCCAGCTACATTAACAGGGGGGATATCAAGGGGCCAAATTCACCCCTCCACTTT | CASYINRGDIKGPNSPLHF
. | TRBJ1-1 | . | TRBV15 | 16 | TGTGCCACCAGCAGAGGTCTGGACCCCGAATACACTGAAGCTTTCTTT | CATSRGLDPEYTEAFF
. | TRBJ1-1 | once | TRBV5-4 | 13 | TGTGCCAGCAGCCGGATAGGAAACACTGAAGCTTTCTTT | CASSRIGNTEAFF
. | TRBJ1-2 | . | TRBV7-9 | 12 | TGTGCCAGCAGCTACAAGTCCGAGGGCTACACCTTC | CASSYKSEGYTF